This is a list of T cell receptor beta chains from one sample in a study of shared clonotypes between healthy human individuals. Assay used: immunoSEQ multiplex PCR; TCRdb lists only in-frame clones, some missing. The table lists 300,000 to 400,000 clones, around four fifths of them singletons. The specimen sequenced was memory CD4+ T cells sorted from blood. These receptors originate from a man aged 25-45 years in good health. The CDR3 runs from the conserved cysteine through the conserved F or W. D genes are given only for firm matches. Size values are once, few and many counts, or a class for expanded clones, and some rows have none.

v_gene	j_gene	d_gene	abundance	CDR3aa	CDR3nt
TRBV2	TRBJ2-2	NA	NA	CASSEGGAGNTGELFF	TGTGCCAGCAGTGAAGGTGGTGCGGGGAACACCGGGGAGCTGTTTTTT
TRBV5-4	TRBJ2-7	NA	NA	CASSLGGIRYEQYF	TGTGCCAGCAGCTTAGGGGGGATCCGGTACGAGCAGTACTTC
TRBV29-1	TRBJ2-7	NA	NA	CSVASGDYEQYF	TGCAGCGTTGCCTCAGGGGACTACGAGCAGTACTTC
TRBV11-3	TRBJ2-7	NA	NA	CASSPDGYSYEQYF	TGTGCCAGCAGCCCGGACGGTTACTCCTACGAGCAGTACTTC
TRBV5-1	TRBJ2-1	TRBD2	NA	CASSLVLAGVDEQFF	TGCGCCAGCAGCTTGGTGCTAGCGGGAGTTGATGAGCAGTTCTTC
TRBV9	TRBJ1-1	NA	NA	CASSVDPGVNTEAFF	TGTGCCAGCAGCGTAGATCCAGGGGTGAACACTGAAGCTTTCTTT
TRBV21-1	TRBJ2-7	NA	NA	CASSKLATGYEQYF	TGTGCCAGCAGCAAATTGGCGACAGGTTACGAGCAGTACTTC
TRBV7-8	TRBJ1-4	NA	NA	CASTRQEGGKLFF	TGTGCCAGCACCCGTCAAGAGGGGGGAAAACTGTTTTTT
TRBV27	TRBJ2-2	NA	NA	CASSSNWGNGELFF	TGTGCCAGCAGTTCAAATTGGGGGAACGGGGAGCTGTTTTTT
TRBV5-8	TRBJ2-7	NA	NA	CASSFKRYEQYF	TGTGCCAGCAGCTTCAAAAGATACGAGCAGTACTTC
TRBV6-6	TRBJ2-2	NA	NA	CASSYPIGASGELFF	TGTGCCAGCAGTTACCCGATAGGGGCCAGCGGGGAGCTGTTTTTT
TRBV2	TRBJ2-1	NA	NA	CASSEALGYEQFF	TGTGCCAGCAGTGAAGCGCTAGGGTACGAGCAGTTCTTC
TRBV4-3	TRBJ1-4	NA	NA	CASSQSPVAGWNEKLFF	TGCGCCAGCAGCCAATCTCCCGTTGCTGGGTGGAATGAAAAACTGTTTTTT
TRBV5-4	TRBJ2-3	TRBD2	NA	CASSSPAGASTDTQYF	TGTGCCAGCAGCTCCCCTGCGGGAGCTAGCACAGATACGCAGTATTTT
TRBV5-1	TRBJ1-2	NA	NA	CASSLDGNYGYTF	TGCGCCAGCAGCTTGGACGGTAACTATGGCTACACCTTC
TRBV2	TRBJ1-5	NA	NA	CASRREGNQPQHF	TGTGCCAGCAGGAGGGAGGGAAATCAGCCCCAGCATTTT
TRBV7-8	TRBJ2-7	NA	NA	CASSLWSSDYEQYF	TGTGCCAGCAGCTTATGGTCTAGCGACTACGAGCAGTACTTC
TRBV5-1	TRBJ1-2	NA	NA	CASSPDRYGYTF	TGCGCCAGCAGCCCGGACCGCTATGGCTACACCTTC
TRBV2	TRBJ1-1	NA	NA	CASSMTPMNTEAFF	TGTGCCAGCAGTATGACACCAATGAACACTGAAGCTTTCTTT
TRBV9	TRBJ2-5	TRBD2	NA	CASSVDSGISETQYF	TGTGCCAGCAGCGTAGATAGCGGGATATCAGAGACCCAGTACTTC
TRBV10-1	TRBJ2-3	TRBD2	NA	CASSGTSGPDTQYF	TGCGCCAGCAGTGGGACTAGCGGCCCAGATACGCAGTATTTT
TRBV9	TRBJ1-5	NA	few	CASSVAGGRYPNQPQHF	TGTGCCAGCAGCGTAGCCGGGGGGCGATACCCCAATCAGCCCCAGCATTTT
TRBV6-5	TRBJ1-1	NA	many	CASSPTQTEAFF	TGTGCCAGCAGCCCCACACAGACTGAAGCTTTCTTT
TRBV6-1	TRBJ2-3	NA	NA	CASSDRGRTDTQYF	TGTGCCAGCAGTGATAGGGGAAGAACAGATACGCAGTATTTT
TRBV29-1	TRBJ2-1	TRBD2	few	CSVLAGDIYEQFF	TGCAGCGTTTTGGCGGGAGATATCTATGAGCAGTTCTTC
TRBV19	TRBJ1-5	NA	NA	CASSIGYRQPQHF	TGTGCCAGTAGTATTGGGTATCGACAGCCCCAGCATTTT
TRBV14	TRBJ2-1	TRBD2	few	CASSQGGLAGGRYNEQFF	TGTGCCAGCAGCCAAGGGGGGCTAGCGGGAGGAAGATACAATGAGCAGTTCTTC
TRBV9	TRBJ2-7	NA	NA	CASSPSVLTGGYEQYF	TGTGCCAGCAGCCCGAGTGTATTGACAGGCGGGTACGAGCAGTACTTC
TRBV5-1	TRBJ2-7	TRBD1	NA	CASSTGQFSYEQYF	TGCGCCAGCAGCACGGGACAGTTCTCCTACGAGCAGTACTTC
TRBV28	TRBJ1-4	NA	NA	CASRVVGEKLFF	TGTGCCAGCAGGGTCGTAGGGGAAAAACTGTTTTTT
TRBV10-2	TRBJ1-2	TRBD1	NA	CASSESRQGLGGYTF	TGCGCCAGCAGTGAGTCCCGACAGGGGTTGGGTGGCTACACCTTC
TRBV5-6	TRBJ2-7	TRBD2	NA	CASSVAGGAYEQYF	TGTGCCAGCAGCGTGGCGGGGGGCGCCTACGAGCAGTACTTC
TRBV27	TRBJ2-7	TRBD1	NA	CASSANGQGFEQYF	TGTGCCAGCAGTGCTAACGGACAGGGGTTCGAGCAGTACTTC